The clone carrying this T cell receptor (beta chain) was seen a single time. Antigen unknown. The CDR3 is made up of 17 amino acids. Germline V lookup: CDR1 SGHRS, CDR2 YFSETQ. V was shortened by 4 bases and J by 7 bases, with 24 bases between the two germline ends. It was RNA transcripts that yielded the amplified TCR beta CDR3 regions. First-round RT-PCR of the TCR CDR3 relied on the HTBI primer set. TCRdb analysed the multiplex PCR reads with MiXCR anew, one entry per CDR3 protein. The repertoire consists of approximately 430,000 distinct CDR3 sequences, with 15% to 17% occurring once and the leading ten covering 14%. The sample comes from a study of T cells in Graves' hyperthyroidism and ophthalmopathy. Across the whole study: The initial diagnosis was the point when peripheral blood was collected, ahead of any treatment.

Hyperthyroidism had been newly diagnosed in patients aged 18 to 65, and its duration was under 2 months. Study-wide results and limits: Most thyroid clonotypes expanded above 0.001 appeared in blood too.

The source of this sequence is a woman younger than 30 with Graves' hyperthyroidism. The chain combines TRBV5-1 with TRBJ1-3; D perhaps matches TRBD1 (6 bases). Sequencing used blood. The chain's CDR3 is CASSENTGPQGGNTIYF. DNA for the CDR3: TGCGCCAGCAGCGAGAACACAGGGCCCCAAGGAGGGAACACCATATATTTT. Full variable domain (rest looked up from reference TRBV5-1 and TRBJ1-3): KAGVTQTPRYLIKTRGQQVTLSCSPISGHRSVSWYQQTPGQGLQFLFEYFSETQRNKGNFPGRFSGRQFSNSRSEMNVSTLELGDSALYLCASSENTGPQGGNTIYFGEGSWLTVV.